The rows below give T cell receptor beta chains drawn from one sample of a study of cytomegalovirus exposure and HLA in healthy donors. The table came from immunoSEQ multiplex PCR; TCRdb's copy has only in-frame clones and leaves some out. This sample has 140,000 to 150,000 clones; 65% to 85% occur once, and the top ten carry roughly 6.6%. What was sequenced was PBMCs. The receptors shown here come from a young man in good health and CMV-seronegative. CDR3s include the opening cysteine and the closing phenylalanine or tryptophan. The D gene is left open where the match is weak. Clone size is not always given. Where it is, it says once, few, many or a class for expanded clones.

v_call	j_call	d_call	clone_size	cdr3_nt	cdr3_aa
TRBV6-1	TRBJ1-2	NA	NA	TGTGCCAGCAGTGAAGCGGCTTACAGGTTTGATGGCTACACCTTC	CASSEAAYRFDGYTF
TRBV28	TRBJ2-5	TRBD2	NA	TGTGCCAGCCGCGGGGGGCCTCGGGAGACCCAGTACTTC	CASRGGPRETQYF
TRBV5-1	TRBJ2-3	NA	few	TGCGCCAGCAGCATAGGGGGGGCGGCAGATACGCAGTATTTT	CASSIGGAADTQYF
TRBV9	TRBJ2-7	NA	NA	TGTGCCAGCAGCGTAGAAGGGGACGAGCAGTACTTC	CASSVEGDEQYF
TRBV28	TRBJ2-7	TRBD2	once	TGTGCCAGCAGTTTCCTAGCGGGAGGCTCCTACGAGCAGTACTTC	CASSFLAGGSYEQYF
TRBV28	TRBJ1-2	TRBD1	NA	TGTGCCAGCATCGCACCGGGACAGCGCTATGGCTACACCTTC	CASIAPGQRYGYTF
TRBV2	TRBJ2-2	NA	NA	TGTGCCAGCAGCCCAGAGGGGGGGTTCGGGGAGCTGTTTTTT	CASSPEGGFGELFF
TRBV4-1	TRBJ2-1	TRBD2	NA	TGCGCCAGCAGCCCTTTAGGACGGGAGGGCAATGAGCAGTTCTTC	CASSPLGREGNEQFF
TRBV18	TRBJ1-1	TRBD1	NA	TGTGCCAGCTCACCAGGGGACAGCCAGTATGCTTTCTTT	CASSPGDSQYAFF
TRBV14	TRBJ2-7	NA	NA	TGTGCCAGCAGCCGCGAACTTGGACAGAACCACGAGCAGTACTTC	CASSRELGQNHEQYF
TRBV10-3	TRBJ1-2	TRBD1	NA	TGTGCCACCACATTTCAGGGGGCTCGGGGCTACACCTTC	CATTFQGARGYTF
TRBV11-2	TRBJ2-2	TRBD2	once	TGTGCCAGCAGCTTCAAGCGGGGGGGCCTCGACACCGGGGAGCTGTTTTTT	CASSFKRGGLDTGELFF
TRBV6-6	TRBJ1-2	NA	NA	TGTGCCAGCAGTTACTATACAGGGTATGGCTACACCTTC	CASSYYTGYGYTF
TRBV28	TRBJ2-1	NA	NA	TGTGCCAGCAGTTTCCCAGGGTGGTCCGTGGTAGGTAATGAGCAGTTCTTC	CASSFPGWSVVGNEQFF
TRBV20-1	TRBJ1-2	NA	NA	TGCAGTGCTCCCTACTATGGCTACACCTTC	CSAPYYGYTF
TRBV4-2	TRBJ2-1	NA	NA	TGTGCCAGCAGCCAAGGTCTTGAGCAGTTCTTC	CASSQGLEQFF
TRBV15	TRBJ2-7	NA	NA	TGTGCCACCAGCAGAGATACTGTACGCTACGAGCAGTACTTC	CATSRDTVRYEQYF
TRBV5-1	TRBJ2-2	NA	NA	TGCGCCAGCAGCTTGGACGGGGAGAACACCGGGGAGCTGTTTTTT	CASSLDGENTGELFF
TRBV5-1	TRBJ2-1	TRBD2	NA	TGCGCCAGCAAGGCTCTGGCGGGGGGCTACAATGAGCAGTTCTTC	CASKALAGGYNEQFF
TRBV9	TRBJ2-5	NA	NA	TGTGCCAGCAGCGTAGTGTGGAGAGGGGAGACCCAGTACTTC	CASSVVWRGETQYF
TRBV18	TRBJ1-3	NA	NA	TGTGCCAGCTCACCAGCTAGTTTGCAGCACTCTGGAAACACCATATATTTT	CASSPASLQHSGNTIYF
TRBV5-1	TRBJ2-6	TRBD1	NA	TGCGCCAGCAGCCCGAATACAGGGGCCTCTGGGGCCAACGTCCTGACTTTC	CASSPNTGASGANVLTF
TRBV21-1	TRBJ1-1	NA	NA	TGTGCCAGCAGCAAGATGCAGGGACAGTTGAACACTGAAGCTTTCTTT	CASSKMQGQLNTEAFF
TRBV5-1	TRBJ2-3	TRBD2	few	TGCGCCAGCAGCTTGCGAAGCGGGGAGAGCACAGATACGCAGTATTTT	CASSLRSGESTDTQYF
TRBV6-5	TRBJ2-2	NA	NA	TGTGCCAGCAGCGGCCGGCCGGGGACCGGGGAGCTGTTTTTT	CASSGRPGTGELFF
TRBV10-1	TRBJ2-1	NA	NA	TGCGCCAGCGGGCAGGCTGTGGATGAGCAGTTCTTC	CASGQAVDEQFF
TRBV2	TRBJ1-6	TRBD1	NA	TGTGCCAGCAACATGGACAGGCTAAGTTCACCCCTCCACTTT	CASNMDRLSSPLHF
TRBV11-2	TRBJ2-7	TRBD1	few	TGTGCCAGCAGCCAGGACAGGGAACATTACGAGCAGTACTTC	CASSQDREHYEQYF
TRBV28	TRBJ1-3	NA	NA	TGTGCCAGCAGTTTATGGGGAAGGGGATCTGGAAACACCATATATTTT	CASSLWGRGSGNTIYF
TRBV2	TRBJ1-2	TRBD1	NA	TGTGCCAGCAGGAGACAGGGTCTCGGTAACTATGGCTACACCTTC	CASRRQGLGNYGYTF
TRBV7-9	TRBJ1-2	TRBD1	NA	TGTGCCAGCCGGAGGGACAGGCAATTTCATGGCTACACCTTC	CASRRDRQFHGYTF
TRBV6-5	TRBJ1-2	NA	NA	TGTGCCAGCAGTAGAGGAAGAGGCTACACCTTC	CASSRGRGYTF
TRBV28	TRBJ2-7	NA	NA	TGTGCCAGCAGACAGACCTACGAGCAGTACTTC	CASRQTYEQYF
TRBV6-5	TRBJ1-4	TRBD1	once	TGTGCCAGCAGCCCCACAGGGGGTTCTCTTGAAAAACTGTTTTTT	CASSPTGGSLEKLFF
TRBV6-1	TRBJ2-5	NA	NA	TGTGCCAGCAGTGATTGGGGGAGGGAGACCCAGTACTTC	CASSDWGRETQYF